The sequence of this TCR beta chain was determined in a study of metastatic and nonmetastatic thyroid tumors. TCRdb reanalyzed the PCR reads via MiXCR. Of 8,000 to 8,500 clones in the sample, 44% were seen once. Each patient went into thyroid surgery without having received any treatment. This TCR was sampled from a male donor with papillary thyroid cancer or a benign thyroid nodule (not recorded which). Some clones in this sample may be carry-over from other donors' samples. The sample consisted of tumor tissue.

DNA of the CDR3: TGCGCCAGCAGCCAAGGGCGGGGCGGGAGGTCGGAGACCCAGTACTTC. It specifies CASSQGRGGRSETQYF. V usage is TRBV4-1 and J usage is TRBJ2-5; 8 positions agree with TRBD2. Germline CDR1 and CDR2: MGHRA and YSYEKL. The V segment lost 1 base and the J segment 5 bases; nucleotides outside the gene matches: 9. The CDR3 consists of 16 residues.